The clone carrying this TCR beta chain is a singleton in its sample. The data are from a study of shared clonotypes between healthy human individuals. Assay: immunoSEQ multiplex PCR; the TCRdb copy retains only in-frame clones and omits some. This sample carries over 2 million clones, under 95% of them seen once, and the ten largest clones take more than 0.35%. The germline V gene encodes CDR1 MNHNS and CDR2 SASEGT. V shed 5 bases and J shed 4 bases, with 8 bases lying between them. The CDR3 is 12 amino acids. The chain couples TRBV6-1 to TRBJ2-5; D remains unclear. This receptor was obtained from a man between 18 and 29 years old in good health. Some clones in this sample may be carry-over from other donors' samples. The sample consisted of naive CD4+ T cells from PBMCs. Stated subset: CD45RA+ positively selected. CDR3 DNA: TGTGCCAGCAGTAAATGGGGAGAGACCCAGTACTTC. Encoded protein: CASSKWGETQYF.